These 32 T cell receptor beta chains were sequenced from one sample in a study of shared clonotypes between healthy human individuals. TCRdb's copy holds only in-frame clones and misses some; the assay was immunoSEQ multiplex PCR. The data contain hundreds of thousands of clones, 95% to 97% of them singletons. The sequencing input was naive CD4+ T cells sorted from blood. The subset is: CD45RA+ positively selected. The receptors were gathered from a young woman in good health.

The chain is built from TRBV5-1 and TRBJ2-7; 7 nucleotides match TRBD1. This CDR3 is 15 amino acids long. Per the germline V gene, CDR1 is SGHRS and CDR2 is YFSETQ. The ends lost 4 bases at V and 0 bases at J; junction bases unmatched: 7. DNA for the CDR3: TGCGCCAGCAGCCGGACCACAGGGGTCTCCTACGAGCAGTACTTC. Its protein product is CASSRTTGVSYEQYF.

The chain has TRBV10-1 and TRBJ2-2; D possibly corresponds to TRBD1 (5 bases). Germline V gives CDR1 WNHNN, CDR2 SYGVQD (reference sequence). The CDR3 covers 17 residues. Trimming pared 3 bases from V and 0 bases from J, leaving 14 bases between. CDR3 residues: CASSDPRQHSNTGELFF. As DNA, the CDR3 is TGCGCCAGCAGTGACCCGCGACAGCACTCGAACACCGGGGAGCTGTTTTTT.

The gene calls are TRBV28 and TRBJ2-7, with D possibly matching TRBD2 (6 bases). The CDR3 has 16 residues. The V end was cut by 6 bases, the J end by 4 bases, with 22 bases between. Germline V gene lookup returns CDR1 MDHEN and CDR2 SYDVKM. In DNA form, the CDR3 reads TGTGCCAGCAGGTCAGCTTCCGGGACTCCTCATTACGAGCAGTACTTC. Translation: CASRSASGTPHYEQYF.

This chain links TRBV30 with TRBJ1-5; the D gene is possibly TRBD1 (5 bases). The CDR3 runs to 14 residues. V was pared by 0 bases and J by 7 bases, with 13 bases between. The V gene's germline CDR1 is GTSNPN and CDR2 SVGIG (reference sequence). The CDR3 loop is CAWSVKQDPQPQHF. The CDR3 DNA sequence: TGTGCCTGGAGTGTAAAACAGGACCCACAGCCCCAGCATTTT. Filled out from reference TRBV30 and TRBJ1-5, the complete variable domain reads SQTIHQWPATLVQPVGSPLSLECTVEGTSNPNLYWYRQAAGRGLQLLFYSVGIGQISSEVPQNLSASRPQDRQFILSSKKLLLSDSGFYLCAWSVKQDPQPQHFGDGTRLSIL.

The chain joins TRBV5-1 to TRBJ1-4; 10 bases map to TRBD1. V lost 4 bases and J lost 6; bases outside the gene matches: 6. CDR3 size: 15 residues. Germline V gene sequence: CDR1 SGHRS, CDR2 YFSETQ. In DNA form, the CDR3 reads TGCGCCAGCAGCGTACTAGGGACAGGGGATGAAAAACTGTTTTTT. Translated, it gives CASSVLGTGDEKLFF.

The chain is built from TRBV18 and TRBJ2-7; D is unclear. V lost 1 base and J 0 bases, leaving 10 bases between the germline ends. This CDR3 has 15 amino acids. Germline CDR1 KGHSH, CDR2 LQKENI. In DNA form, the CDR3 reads TGTGCCAGCTCACCACGGACGTTCCGCTCCTACGAGCAGTACTTC. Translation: CASSPRTFRSYEQYF.

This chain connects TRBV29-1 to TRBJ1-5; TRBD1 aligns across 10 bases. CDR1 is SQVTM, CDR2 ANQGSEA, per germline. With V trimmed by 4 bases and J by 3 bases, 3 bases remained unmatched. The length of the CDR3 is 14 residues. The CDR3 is CSVATGGNNQPQHF. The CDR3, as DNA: TGCAGCGTTGCGACAGGGGGCAACAATCAGCCCCAGCATTTT.

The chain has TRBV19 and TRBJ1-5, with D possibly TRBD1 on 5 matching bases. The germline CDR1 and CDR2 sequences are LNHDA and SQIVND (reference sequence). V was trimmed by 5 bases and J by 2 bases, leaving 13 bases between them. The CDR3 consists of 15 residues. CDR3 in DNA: TGTGCCAGTAGTGCCCAGGGCCCTGGCAATCAGCCCCAGCATTTT. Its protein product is CASSAQGPGNQPQHF.

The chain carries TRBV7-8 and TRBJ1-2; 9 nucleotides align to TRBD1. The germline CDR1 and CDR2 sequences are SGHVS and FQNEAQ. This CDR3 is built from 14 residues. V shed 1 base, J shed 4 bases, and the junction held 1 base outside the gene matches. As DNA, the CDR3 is TGTGCCAGCAGCTTAGGGGGACAGGGCTATGGCTACACCTTC. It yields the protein CASSLGGQGYGYTF.

The CDR3 spells CASSLVAGGMYNEQFF. CDR3 DNA sequence: TGCGCCAGCAGCTTGGTGGCGGGAGGGATGTACAATGAGCAGTTCTTC. The rearrangement joins TRBV5-1 to TRBJ2-1, with 9 positions matching TRBD2. V dropped 0 bases and J dropped 4; count of bases not matched to a gene: 5. Germline-derived CDR1 and CDR2 are SGHRS and YFSETQ. The CDR3 is 16 residues long.

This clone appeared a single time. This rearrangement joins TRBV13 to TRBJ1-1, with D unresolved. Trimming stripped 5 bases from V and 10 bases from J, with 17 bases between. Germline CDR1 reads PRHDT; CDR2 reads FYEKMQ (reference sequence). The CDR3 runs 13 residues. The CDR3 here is CASSPGSHRRAFF. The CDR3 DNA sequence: TGTGCCAGCAGCCCCGGTTCTCACAGAAGAGCTTTCTTT.

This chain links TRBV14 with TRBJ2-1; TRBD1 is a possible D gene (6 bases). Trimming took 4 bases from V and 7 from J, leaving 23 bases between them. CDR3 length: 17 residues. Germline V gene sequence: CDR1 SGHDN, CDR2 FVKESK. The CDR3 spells CASSPKHRDTTRNEQFF. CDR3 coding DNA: TGTGCCAGCAGCCCTAAACACCGGGACACCACTAGGAATGAGCAGTTCTTC.

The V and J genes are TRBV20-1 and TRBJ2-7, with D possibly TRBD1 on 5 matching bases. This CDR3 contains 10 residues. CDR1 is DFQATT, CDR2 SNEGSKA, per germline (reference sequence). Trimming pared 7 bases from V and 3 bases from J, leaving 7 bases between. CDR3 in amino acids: CSVDNYEQYF. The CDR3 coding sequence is TGCAGTGTGGACAACTACGAGCAGTACTTC.

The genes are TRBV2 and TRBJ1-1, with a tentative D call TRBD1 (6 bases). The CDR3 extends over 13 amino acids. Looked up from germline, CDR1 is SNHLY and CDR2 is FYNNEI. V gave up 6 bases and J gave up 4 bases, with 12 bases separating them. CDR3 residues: CASRPSRGTEAFF. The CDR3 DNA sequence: TGTGCCAGCAGACCGAGCAGGGGCACTGAAGCTTTCTTT.

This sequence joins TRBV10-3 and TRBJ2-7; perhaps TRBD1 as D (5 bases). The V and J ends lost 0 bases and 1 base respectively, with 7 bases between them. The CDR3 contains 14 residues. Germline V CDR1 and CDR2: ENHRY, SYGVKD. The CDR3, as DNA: TGTGCCATCAGTGAGTCGAGACAGTCCTACGAGCAGTACTTC. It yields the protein CAISESRQSYEQYF.

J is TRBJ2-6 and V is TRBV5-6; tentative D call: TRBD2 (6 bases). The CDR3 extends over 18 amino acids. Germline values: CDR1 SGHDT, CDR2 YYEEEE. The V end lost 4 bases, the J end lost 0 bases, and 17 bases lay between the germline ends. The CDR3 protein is CASSPTGVSLSGANVLTF. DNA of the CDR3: TGTGCCAGCAGCCCTACGGGGGTAAGCCTCTCTGGGGCCAACGTCCTGACTTTC. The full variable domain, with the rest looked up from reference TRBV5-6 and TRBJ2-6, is DAGVTQSPTHLIKTRGQQVTLRCSPKSGHDTVSWYQQALGQGPQFIFQYYEEEERQRGNFPDRFSGHQFPNYSSELNVNALLLGDSALYLCASSPTGVSLSGANVLTFGAGSRLTVL.

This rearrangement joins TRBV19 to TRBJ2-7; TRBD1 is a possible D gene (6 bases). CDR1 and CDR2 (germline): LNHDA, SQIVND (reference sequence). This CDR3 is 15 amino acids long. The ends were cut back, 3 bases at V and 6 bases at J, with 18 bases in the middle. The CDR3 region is CASSIYHRVSAEQYF. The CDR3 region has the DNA TGTGCCAGTAGTATTTACCACAGGGTTTCGGCCGAGCAGTACTTC.

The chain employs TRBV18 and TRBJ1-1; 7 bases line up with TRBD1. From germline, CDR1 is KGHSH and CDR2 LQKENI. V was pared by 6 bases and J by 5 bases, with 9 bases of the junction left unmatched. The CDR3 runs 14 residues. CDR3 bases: TGTGCCAGCTCGCCTAGACAGGGAAGGACTGAAGCTTTCTTT. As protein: CASSPRQGRTEAFF.

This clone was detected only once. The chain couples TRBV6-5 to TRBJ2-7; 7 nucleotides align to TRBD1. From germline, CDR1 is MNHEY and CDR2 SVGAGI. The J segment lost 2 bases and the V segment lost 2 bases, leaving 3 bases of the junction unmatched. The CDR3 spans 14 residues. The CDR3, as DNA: TGTGCCAGCAGTTACAACAGGGGACCCTACGAGCAGTACTTC. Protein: CASSYNRGPYEQYF.

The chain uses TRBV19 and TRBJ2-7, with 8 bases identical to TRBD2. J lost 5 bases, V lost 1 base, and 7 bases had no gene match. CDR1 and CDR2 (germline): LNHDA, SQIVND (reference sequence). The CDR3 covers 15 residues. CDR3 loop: CASSIARTSIHEQYF. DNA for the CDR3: TGTGCCAGTAGTATAGCCCGGACTAGCATCCACGAGCAGTACTTC.

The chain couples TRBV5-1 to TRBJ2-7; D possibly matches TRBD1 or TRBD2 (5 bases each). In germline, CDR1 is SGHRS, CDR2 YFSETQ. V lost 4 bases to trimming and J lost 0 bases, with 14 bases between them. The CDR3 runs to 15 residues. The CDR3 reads CASSPRDASSYEQYF. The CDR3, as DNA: TGCGCCAGCAGCCCCCGGGACGCTAGCTCCTACGAGCAGTACTTC.

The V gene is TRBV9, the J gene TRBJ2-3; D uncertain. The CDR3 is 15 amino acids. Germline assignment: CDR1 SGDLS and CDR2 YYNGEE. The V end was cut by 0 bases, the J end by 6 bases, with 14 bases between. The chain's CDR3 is CASSVGLISGDTQYF. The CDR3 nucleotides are TGTGCCAGCAGCGTAGGACTGATTTCTGGGGATACGCAGTATTTT. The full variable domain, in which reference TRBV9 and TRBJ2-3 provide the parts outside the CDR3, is DSGVTQTPKHLITATGQRVTLRCSPRSGDLSVYWYQQSLDQGLQFLIQYYNGEERAKGNILERFSAQQFPDLHSELNLSSLELGDSALYFCASSVGLISGDTQYFGPGTRLTVL.

Here the CDR3 reads CASSDMVQETQYF. CDR3 sequence (DNA): TGTGCCAGTAGTGACATGGTCCAAGAGACCCAGTACTTC. The rearrangement links TRBV19 to TRBJ2-5; D ambiguous. CDR1 LNHDA and CDR2 SQIVND come from the germline V gene (reference sequence). The V gene lost 5 bases and the J gene lost 1 base, with 8 bases spanning the gap. The CDR3 spans 13 residues.

CDR3 protein: CASSISAALNTEAFF. CDR3 DNA sequence: TGTGCCAGTAGTATCTCGGCAGCTTTGAACACTGAAGCTTTCTTT. The chain is built from TRBV19 and TRBJ1-1; the D is unclear. There are 15 residues in the CDR3. The germline gives CDR1 LNHDA, CDR2 SQIVND (reference sequence). V was pared by 3 bases and J by 0 bases, with 11 bases between. Full variable domain (outside the CDR3, taken from reference TRBV19 and TRBJ1-1): DGGITQSPKYLFRKEGQNVTLSCEQNLNHDAMYWYRQDPGQGLRLIYYSQIVNDFQKGDIAEGYSVSREKKESFPLTVTSAQKNPTAFYLCASSISAALNTEAFFGQGTRLTVV.

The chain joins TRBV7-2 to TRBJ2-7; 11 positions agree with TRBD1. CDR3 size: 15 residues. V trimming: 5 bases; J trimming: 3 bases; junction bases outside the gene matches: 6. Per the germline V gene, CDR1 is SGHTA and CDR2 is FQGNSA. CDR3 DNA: TGTGCCAGCAGCCCGGGTGGGACAGGGGGCTACGAGCAGTACTTC. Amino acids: CASSPGGTGGYEQYF.

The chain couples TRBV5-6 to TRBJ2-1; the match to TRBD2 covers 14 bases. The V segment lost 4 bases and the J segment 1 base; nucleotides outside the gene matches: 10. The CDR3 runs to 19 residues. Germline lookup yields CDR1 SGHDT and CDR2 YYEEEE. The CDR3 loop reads CASSVRLAGGPGSYNEQFF. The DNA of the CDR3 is TGTGCCAGCAGCGTAAGACTAGCGGGAGGGCCTGGATCCTACAATGAGCAGTTCTTC. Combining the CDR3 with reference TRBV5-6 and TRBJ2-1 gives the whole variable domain DAGVTQSPTHLIKTRGQQVTLRCSPKSGHDTVSWYQQALGQGPQFIFQYYEEEERQRGNFPDRFSGHQFPNYSSELNVNALLLGDSALYLCASSVRLAGGPGSYNEQFFGPGTRLTVL.

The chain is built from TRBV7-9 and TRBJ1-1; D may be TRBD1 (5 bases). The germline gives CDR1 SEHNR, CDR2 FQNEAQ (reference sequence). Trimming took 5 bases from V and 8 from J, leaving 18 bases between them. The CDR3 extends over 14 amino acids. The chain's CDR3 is CASSPKTGRGEAFF. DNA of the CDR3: TGTGCCAGCAGCCCCAAGACGGGCCGGGGGGAAGCTTTCTTT.

The CDR3 DNA sequence: TGTGCCAGCAGCTTCTCGGGACTGCACCGTAATGAGCAGTTCTTC. Translation: CASSFSGLHRNEQFF. The gene calls are TRBV5-4 and TRBJ2-1; D possibly corresponds to TRBD2 (6 bases). CDR3 length: 15 amino acids. Trimming removed 2 bases from V and 7 bases from J, with 16 bases in between. CDR1 and CDR2 from the germline V gene are SGHNT and YYREEE (reference sequence).

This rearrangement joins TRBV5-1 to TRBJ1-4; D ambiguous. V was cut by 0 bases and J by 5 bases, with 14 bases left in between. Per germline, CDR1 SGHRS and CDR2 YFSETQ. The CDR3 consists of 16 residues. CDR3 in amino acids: CASSLGTPTGNEKLFF. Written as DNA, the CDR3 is TGCGCCAGCAGCTTGGGTACCCCCACGGGGAATGAAAAACTGTTTTTT.

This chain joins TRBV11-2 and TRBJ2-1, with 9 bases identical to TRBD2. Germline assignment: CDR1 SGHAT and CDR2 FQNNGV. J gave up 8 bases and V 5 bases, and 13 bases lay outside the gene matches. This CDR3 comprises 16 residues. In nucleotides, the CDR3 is TGTGCCAGCAGCCAGAACCTCGTGCGGGAGGGCCATGAGCAGTTCTTC. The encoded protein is CASSQNLVREGHEQFF.

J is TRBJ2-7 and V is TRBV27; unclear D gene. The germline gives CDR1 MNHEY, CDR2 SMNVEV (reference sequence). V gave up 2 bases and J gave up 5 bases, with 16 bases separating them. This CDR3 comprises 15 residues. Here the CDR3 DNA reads TGTGCCAGCAGTTTAGTCGGGCCTGATGGCAACGAGCAGTACTTC. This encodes CASSLVGPDGNEQYF.

The CDR3 DNA reads TGTGCCAGCAGCGGAGCTTATGGCTACACCTTC. This encodes CASSGAYGYTF. V gene TRBV28 combines with J gene TRBJ1-2; no reliable D call. CDR1 and CDR2 from the germline V gene are MDHEN and SYDVKM. This CDR3 contains 11 residues. V was cut by 6 bases and J by 5 bases, with 7 bases left in between.